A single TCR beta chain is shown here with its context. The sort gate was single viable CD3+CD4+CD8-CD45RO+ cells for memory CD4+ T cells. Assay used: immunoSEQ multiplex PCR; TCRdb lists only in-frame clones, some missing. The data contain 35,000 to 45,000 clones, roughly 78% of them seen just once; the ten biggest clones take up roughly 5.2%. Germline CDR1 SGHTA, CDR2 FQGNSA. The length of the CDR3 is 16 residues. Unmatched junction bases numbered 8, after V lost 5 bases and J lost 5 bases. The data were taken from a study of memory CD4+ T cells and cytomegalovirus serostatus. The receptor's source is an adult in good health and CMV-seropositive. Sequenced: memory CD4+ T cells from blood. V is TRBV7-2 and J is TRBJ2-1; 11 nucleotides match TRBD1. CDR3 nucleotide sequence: TGTGCCAGCAGCCCGAGGGGGACAGGGGGGGACAATGAGCAGTTCTTC. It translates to CASSPRGTGGDNEQFF.